This T cell receptor beta chain was identified during a study of OX40 agonist ivuxolimab in advanced cancers. Measured with immunoSEQ multiplex PCR; TCRdb has only the in-frame clones, and not every one. The table records around 100,000 clones, about 91% of them present only once. Germline trimming cut 1 base from V and 2 bases from J; bases unmatched to any gene: 6. The CDR3 is 17 residues long. Looked up from germline, CDR1 is SGHKS and CDR2 is YYEKEE (reference sequence). This clone occurred a few times. J is TRBJ2-1 and V is TRBV5-5, with 10 bases aligning to TRBD1. The TCR originated in an adult with an advanced solid tumor such as melanoma, head and neck, liver or kidney cancer. Sequenced here: CD4+ or CD8+ T cells sorted from blood, sampled in a trial of the OX40 agonist ivuxolimab. The CDR3 DNA reads as TGTGCCAGCAGCTTGACGACGGGGACAGGGGCCTACAATGAGCAGTTCTTC. Its translation is CASSLTTGTGAYNEQFF.